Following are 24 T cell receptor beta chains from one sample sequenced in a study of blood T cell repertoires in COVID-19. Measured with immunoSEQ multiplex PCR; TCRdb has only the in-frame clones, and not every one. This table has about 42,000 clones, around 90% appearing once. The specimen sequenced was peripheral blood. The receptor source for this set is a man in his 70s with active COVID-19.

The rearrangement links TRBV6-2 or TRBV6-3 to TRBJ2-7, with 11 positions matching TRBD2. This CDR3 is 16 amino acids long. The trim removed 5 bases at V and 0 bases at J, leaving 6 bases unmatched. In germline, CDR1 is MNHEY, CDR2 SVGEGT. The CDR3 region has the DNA TGTGCCAGCAGTCCGACTAGCGGGATCTCCTCCTACGAGCAGTACTTC. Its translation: CASSPTSGISSYEQYF.

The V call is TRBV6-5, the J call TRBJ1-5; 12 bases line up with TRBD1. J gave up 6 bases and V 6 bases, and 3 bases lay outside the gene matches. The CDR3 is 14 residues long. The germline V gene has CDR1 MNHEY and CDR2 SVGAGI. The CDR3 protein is CASSRDRGLQPQHF. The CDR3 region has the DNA TGTGCCAGCAGCCGGGACAGGGGGCTTCAGCCCCAGCATTTT.

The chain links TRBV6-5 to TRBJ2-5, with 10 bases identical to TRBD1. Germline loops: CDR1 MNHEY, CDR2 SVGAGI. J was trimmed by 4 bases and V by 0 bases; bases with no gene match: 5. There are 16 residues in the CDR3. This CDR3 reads CASSYSTTGGLETQYF. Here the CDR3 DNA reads TGTGCCAGCAGTTACTCGACGACAGGGGGCTTAGAGACCCAGTACTTC.

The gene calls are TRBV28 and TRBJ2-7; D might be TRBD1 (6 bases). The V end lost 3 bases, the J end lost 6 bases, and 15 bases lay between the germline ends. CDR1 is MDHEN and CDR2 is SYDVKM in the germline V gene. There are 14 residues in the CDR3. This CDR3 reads CASSFSLAGAEQYF. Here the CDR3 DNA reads TGTGCCAGCAGTTTCTCTCTGGCAGGGGCCGAGCAGTACTTC.

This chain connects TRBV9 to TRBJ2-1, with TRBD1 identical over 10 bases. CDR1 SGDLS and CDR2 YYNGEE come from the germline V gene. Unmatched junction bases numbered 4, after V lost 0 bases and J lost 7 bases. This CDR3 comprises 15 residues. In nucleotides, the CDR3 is TGTGCCAGCAGCGTAGGTGACAGGGGGCTGAATGAGCAGTTCTTC. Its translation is CASSVGDRGLNEQFF.

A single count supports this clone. CDR3: CSASGASGGVSYEQYF. The CDR3 DNA reads as TGCAGTGCTAGTGGGGCTAGCGGGGGGGTCTCCTACGAGCAGTACTTC. The rearrangement uses TRBV20-1 and TRBJ2-7, with 12 bases fitting TRBD2. There are 16 residues in the CDR3. V lost 3 bases and J lost 0; bases outside the gene matches: 6. CDR1 is DFQATT, CDR2 SNEGSKA, per germline (reference sequence).

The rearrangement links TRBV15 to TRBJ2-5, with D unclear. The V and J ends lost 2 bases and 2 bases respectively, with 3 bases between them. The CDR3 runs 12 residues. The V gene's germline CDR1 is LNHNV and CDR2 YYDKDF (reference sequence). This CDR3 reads CATSRPQETQYF. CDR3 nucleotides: TGTGCCACCAGCAGACCTCAAGAGACCCAGTACTTC.

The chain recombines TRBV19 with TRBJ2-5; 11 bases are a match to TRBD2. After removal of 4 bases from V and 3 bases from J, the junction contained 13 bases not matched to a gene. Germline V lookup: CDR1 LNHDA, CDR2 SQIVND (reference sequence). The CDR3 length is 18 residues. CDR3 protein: CASSRRGLAGGGEETQYF. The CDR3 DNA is TGTGCCAGTAGTAGGCGAGGGCTAGCGGGAGGAGGGGAAGAGACCCAGTACTTC. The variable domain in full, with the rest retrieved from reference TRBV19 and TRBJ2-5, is DGGITQSPKYLFRKEGQNVTLSCEQNLNHDAMYWYRQDPGQGLRLIYYSQIVNDFQKGDIAEGYSVSREKKESFPLTVTSAQKNPTAFYLCASSRRGLAGGGEETQYFGPGTRLLVL.

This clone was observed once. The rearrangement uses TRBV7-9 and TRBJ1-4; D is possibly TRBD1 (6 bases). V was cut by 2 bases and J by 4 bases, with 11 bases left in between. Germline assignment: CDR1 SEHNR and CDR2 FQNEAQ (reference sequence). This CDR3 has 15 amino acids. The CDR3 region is CASSLQGRSNEKLFF. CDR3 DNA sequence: TGTGCCAGCAGCTTACAGGGGCGGAGTAATGAAAAACTGTTTTTT.

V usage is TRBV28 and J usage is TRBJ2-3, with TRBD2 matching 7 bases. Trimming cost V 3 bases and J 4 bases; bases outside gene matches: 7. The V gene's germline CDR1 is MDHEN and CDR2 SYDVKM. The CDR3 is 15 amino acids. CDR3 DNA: TGTGCCAGCAGTTTGTTGGGCGGGAGAGCAGATACGCAGTATTTT. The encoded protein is CASSLLGGRADTQYF.

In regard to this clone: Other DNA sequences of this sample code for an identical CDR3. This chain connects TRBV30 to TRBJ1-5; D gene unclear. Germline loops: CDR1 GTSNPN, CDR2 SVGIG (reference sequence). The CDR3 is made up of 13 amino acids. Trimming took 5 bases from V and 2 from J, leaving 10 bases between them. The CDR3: CAWGSGGNQPQHF. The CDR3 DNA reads TGTGCCTGGGGGAGCGGGGGCAATCAGCCCCAGCATTTT.

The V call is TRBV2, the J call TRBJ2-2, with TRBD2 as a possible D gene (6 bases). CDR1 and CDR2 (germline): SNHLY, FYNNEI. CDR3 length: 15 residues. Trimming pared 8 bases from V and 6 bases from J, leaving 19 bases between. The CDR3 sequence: CASRRESGSAGELFF. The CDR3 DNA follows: TGTGCCAGCCGCCGGGAGTCGGGGAGTGCCGGGGAGCTGTTTTTT. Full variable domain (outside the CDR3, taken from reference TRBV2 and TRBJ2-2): EPEVTQTPSHQVTQMGQEVILRCVPISNHLYFYWYRQILGQKVEFLVSFYNNEISEKSEIFDDQFSVERPDGSNFTLKIRSTKLEDSAMYFCASRRESGSAGELFFGEGSRLTVL.

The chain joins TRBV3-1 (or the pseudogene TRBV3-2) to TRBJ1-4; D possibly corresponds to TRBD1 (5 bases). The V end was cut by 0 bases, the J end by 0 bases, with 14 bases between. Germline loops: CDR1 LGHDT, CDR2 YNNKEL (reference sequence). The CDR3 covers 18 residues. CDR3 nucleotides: TGTGCCAGCAGCCAAGATCACGCCTTCAGGGCAACTAATGAAAAACTGTTTTTT. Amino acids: CASSQDHAFRATNEKLFF.

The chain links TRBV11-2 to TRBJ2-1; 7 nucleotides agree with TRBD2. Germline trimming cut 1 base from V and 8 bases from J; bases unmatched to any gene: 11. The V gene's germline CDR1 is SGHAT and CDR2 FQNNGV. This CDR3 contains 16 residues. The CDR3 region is CASSLVTGGYGDEQFF. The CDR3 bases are TGTGCCAGCAGCTTAGTAACGGGAGGCTATGGGGATGAGCAGTTCTTC.

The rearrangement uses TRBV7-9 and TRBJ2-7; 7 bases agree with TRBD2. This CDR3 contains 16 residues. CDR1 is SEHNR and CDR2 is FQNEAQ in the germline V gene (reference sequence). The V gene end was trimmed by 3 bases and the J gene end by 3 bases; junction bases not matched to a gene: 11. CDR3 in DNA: TGTGCCAGCAGCTTGGGGGAGGGGCAATACGGCTACGAGCAGTACTTC. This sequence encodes CASSLGEGQYGYEQYF.

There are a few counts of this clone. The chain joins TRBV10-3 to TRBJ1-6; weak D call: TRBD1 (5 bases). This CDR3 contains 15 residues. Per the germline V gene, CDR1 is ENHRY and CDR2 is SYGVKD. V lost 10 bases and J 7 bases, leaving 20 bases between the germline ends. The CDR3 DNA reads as TGTGCCACCCTATGGGGAGGGGCAGGGAATTCACCCCTCCACTTT. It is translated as CATLWGGAGNSPLHF.

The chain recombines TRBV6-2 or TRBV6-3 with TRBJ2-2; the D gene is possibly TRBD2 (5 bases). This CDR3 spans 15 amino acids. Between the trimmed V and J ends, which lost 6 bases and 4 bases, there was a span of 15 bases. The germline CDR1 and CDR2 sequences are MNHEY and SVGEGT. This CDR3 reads CASSLGGPGTGELFF. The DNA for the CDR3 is TGTGCCAGCAGCCTAGGCGGGCCCGGCACCGGGGAGCTGTTTTTT.

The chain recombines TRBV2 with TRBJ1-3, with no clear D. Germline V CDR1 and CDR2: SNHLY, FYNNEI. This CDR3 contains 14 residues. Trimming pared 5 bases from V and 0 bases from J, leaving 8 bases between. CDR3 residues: CASSYESSGNTIYF. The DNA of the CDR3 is TGTGCCAGCAGTTACGAGAGCTCTGGAAACACCATATATTTT. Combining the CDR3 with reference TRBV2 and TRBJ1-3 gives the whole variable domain EPEVTQTPSHQVTQMGQEVILRCVPISNHLYFYWYRQILGQKVEFLVSFYNNEISEKSEIFDDQFSVERPDGSNFTLKIRSTKLEDSAMYFCASSYESSGNTIYFGEGSWLTVV.

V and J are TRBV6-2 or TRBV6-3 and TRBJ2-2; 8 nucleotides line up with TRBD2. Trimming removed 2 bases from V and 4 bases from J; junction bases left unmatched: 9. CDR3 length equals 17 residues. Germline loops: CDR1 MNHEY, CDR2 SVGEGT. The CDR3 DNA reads TGTGCCAGCAGTTACCGCTTAGCGGGGTCTGCCACCGGGGAGCTGTTTTTT. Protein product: CASSYRLAGSATGELFF.

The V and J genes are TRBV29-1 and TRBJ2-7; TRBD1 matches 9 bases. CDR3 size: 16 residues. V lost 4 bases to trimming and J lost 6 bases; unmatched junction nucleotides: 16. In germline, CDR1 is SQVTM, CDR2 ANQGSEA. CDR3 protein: CSVAGTGLTGQSEQYF. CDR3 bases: TGCAGCGTTGCCGGGACAGGGTTAACGGGACAAAGCGAGCAGTACTTC.

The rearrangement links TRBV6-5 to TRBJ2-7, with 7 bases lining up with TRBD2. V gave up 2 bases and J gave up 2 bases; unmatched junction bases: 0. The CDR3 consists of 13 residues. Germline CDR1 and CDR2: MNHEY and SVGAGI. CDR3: CASSYRGAYEQYF. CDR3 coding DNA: TGTGCCAGCAGTTACCGGGGGGCCTACGAGCAGTACTTC.

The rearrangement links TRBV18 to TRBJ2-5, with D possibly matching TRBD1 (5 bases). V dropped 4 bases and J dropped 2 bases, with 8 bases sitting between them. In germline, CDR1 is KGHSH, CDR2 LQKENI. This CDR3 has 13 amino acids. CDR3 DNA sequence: TGTGCCAGCTCACAGGGGTTACAAGAGACCCAGTACTTC. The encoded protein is CASSQGLQETQYF.

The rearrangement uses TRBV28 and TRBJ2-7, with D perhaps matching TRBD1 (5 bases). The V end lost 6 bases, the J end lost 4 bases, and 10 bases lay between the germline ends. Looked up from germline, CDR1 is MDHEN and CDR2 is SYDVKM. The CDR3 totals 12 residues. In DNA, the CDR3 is TGTGCCAGCAGAACGACAGTTTACGAGCAGTACTTC. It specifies CASRTTVYEQYF.

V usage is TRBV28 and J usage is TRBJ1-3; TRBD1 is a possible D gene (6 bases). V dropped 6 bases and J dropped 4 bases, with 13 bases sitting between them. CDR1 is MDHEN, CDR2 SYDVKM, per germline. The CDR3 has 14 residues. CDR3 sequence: CASSTTGRGNTIYF. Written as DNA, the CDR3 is TGTGCCAGCAGCACGACAGGCCGAGGAAACACCATATATTTT.